The rows below give T cell receptor beta chains drawn from one sample of a study of cytomegalovirus exposure and HLA in healthy donors. Sequencing was performed with immunoSEQ multiplex PCR; in TCRdb, only in-frame clones are kept and a portion is missing. Among around 150,000 clones listed, over 75% were seen once. The sequenced sample was PBMCs. Source of these receptors: a woman under 30 in good health and CMV-seronegative. CDR3s include the opening cysteine and the closing phenylalanine or tryptophan. D genes are given only for firm matches. Clone size is not always given. Where it is, it says once, few, many or a class for expanded clones.

cdr3_aa,cdr3_nt,clone_size,d_call,v_call,j_call
CAWSGVAGETQYF,TGTGCCTGGAGTGGGGTAGCGGGAGAGACCCAGTACTTC,.,TRBD2,TRBV30,TRBJ2-5
CASSIALGRSNQPQHF,TGTGCCAGTAGTATAGCTCTAGGTCGTAGCAATCAGCCCCAGCATTTT,.,.,TRBV19,TRBJ1-5
CTSSLRDRGPEAFF,TGCACCAGCAGCCTACGGGATCGGGGTCCTGAAGCTTTCTTT,.,.,TRBV5-1,TRBJ1-1
CASSSSGTANSPLHF,TGTGCCAGCAGCTCGTCCGGGACAGCCAATTCACCCCTCCACTTT,.,TRBD1,TRBV7-9,TRBJ1-6
CASSLLAGGPHEQYF,TGTGCCAGCAGCTTACTAGCGGGAGGGCCCCACGAGCAGTACTTC,.,TRBD2,TRBV7-3,TRBJ2-7
CASSPNFSKHYEQYF,TGTGCCAGCAGCCCCAATTTTAGCAAACACTACGAGCAGTACTTC,.,.,TRBV7-2,TRBJ2-7
CASKRTSGSKDTGELFF,TGTGCCAGCAAAAGGACTAGCGGGAGTAAGGACACCGGGGAGCTGTTTTTT,.,TRBD2,TRBV9,TRBJ2-2
CASSYGAGVNQPQHF,TGTGCCAGCAGTTACGGGGCAGGGGTGAATCAGCCCCAGCATTTT,.,.,TRBV6-5,TRBJ1-5
CASTEGGGVNTGELFF,TGTGCCAGCACCGAAGGGGGCGGGGTGAACACCGGGGAGCTGTTTTTT,.,.,TRBV27,TRBJ2-2
CSVATGLGTEAFF,TGCAGCGTGGCGACGGGACTGGGCACTGAAGCTTTCTTT,.,.,TRBV29-1,TRBJ1-1
CASSLQGGNAKAFF,TGTGCCAGCAGCTTGCAGGGAGGGAACGCTAAAGCTTTCTTT,.,.,TRBV5-6,TRBJ1-1
CASSLPVLNEKLFF,TGTGCCAGCAGCTTACCAGTTCTTAATGAAAAACTGTTTTTT,.,.,TRBV7-9,TRBJ1-4
CSAGEGGQQPQHF,TGCAGCGCTGGGGAGGGGGGGCAACAGCCCCAGCATTTT,.,.,TRBV29-1,TRBJ1-5
CSVVTGWPKNIQYF,TGCAGCGTTGTAACGGGTTGGCCCAAAAACATTCAGTACTTC,.,.,TRBV29-1,TRBJ2-4
CASSPQGGTNQPQHF,TGTGCCAGCTCACCACAGGGAGGCACAAATCAGCCCCAGCATTTT,.,.,TRBV18,TRBJ1-5
CASSLISQPSNQPQHF,TGTGCCAGCAGCTTGATTTCACAGCCAAGCAATCAGCCCCAGCATTTT,few,.,TRBV5-5,TRBJ1-5
CASSLEFRGTEAFF,TGTGCCAGCAGCTTAGAATTCAGGGGGACTGAAGCTTTCTTT,.,TRBD1,TRBV7-8,TRBJ1-1